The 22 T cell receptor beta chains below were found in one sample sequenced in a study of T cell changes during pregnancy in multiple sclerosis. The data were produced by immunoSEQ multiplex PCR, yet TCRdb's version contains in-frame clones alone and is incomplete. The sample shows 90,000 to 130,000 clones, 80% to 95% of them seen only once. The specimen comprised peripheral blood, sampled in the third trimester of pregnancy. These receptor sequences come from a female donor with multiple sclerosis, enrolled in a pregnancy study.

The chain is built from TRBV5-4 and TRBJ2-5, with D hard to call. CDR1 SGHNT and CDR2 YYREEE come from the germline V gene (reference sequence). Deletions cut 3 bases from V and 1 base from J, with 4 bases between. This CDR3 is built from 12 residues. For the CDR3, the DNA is TGTGCCAGCAGCTCCTCCCAAGAGACCCAGTACTTC. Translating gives CASSSSQETQYF.

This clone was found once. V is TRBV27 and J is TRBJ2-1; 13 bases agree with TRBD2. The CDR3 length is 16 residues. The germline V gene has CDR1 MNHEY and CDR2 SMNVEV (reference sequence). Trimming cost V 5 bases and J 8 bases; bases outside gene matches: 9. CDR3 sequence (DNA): TGTGCCAGCAGTCCCCGGACTAGCGGGAGTCTGGATGAGCAGTTCTTC. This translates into CASSPRTSGSLDEQFF.

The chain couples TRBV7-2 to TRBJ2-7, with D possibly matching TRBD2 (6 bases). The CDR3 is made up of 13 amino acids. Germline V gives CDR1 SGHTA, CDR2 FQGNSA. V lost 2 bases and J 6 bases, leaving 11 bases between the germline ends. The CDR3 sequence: CASSLRRGLEQYF. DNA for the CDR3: TGTGCCAGCAGCTTAAGGCGGGGTCTCGAGCAGTACTTC.

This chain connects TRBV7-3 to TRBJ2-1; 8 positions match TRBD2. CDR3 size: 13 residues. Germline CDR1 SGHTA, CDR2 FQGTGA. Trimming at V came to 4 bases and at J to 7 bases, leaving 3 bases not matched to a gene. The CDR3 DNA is TGTGCCAGCAGCTCGGGACTAGGGAATGAGCAGTTCTTC. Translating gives CASSSGLGNEQFF.

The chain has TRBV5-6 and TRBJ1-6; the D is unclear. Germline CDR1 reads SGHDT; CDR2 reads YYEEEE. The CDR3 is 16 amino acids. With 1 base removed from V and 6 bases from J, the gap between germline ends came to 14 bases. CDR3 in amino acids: CASSLNPKSLNSPLHF. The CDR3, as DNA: TGTGCCAGCAGCTTGAATCCTAAATCCCTTAATTCACCCCTCCACTTT.

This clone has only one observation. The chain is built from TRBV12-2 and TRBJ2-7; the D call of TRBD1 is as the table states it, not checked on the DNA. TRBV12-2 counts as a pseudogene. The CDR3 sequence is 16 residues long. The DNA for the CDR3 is TGTGCAAGTCGCTCCTCCGGGACAGGGGGCCCCTACGAGCAGTACTTC. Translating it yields CASRSSGTGGPYEQYF.

The CDR3 region has the DNA TGTGCCAGTAGTATAGTGGGCAACTCTGGAAACACCATATATTTT. Translated: CASSIVGNSGNTIYF. J is TRBJ1-3 and V is TRBV19; no clear D. The CDR3 contains 15 residues. Trimming removed 1 base from V and 0 bases from J, with 7 bases in between. Per germline, CDR1 LNHDA and CDR2 SQIVND (reference sequence).

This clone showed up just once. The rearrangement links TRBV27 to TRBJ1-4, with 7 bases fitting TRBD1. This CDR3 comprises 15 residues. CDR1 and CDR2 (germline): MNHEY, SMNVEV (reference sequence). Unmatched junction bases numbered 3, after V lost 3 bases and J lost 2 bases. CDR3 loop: CASSLTGHTNEKLFF. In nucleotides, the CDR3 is TGTGCCAGCAGTTTGACAGGGCATACTAATGAAAAACTGTTTTTT.

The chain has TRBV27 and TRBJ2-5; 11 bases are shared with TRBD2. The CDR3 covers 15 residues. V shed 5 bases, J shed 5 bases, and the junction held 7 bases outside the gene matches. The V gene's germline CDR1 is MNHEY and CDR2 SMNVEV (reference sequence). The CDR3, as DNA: TGTGCCAGCAGTATAGGGACTAGCGGTCTGGAGACCCAGTACTTC. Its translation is CASSIGTSGLETQYF.

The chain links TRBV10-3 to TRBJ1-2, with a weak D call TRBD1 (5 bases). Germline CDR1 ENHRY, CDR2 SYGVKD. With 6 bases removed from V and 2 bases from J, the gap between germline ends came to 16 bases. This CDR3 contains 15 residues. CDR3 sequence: CAIRFQGGGNYGYTF. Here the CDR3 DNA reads TGTGCCATCAGATTCCAGGGCGGGGGAAACTATGGCTACACCTTC.

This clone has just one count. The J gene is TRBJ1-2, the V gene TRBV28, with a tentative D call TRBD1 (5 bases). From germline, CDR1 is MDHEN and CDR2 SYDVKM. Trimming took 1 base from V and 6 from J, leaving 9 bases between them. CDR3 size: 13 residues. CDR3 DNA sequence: TGTGCCAGCAGTTTATCAGGGATCAATGGCTACACCTTC. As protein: CASSLSGINGYTF.

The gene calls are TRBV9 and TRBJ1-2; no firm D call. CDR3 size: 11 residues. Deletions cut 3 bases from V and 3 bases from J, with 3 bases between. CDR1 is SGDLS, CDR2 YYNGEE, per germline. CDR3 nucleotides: TGTGCCAGCAGCGCCTACTATGGCTACACCTTC. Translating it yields CASSAYYGYTF.

Here the CDR3 reads CASSDGGANDNTDTQYF. The CDR3 coding sequence is TGCGCCAGCAGTGATGGCGGAGCAAACGATAACACAGATACGCAGTATTTT. The genes are TRBV10-1 and TRBJ2-3, with D unresolved. The CDR3 length is 17 residues. With 3 bases removed from V and 2 bases from J, the gap between germline ends came to 18 bases. CDR1 and CDR2 from the germline V gene are WNHNN and SYGVQD (reference sequence).

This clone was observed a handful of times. The CDR3 is CASSQRQNTEAFF. The CDR3 bases are TGTGCCAGCAGCCAAAGACAGAACACTGAAGCTTTCTTT. The chain links TRBV4-2 to TRBJ1-1; no clear D gene. V lost 2 bases, J lost 1 base, and 5 bases lay in between. Germline V gene lookup returns CDR1 LGHNA and CDR2 YNFKEQ. CDR3 length equals 13 residues.

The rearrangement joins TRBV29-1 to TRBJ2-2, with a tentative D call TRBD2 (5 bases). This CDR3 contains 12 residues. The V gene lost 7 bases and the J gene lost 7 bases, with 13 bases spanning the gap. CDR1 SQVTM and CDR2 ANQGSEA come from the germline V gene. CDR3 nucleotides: TGCAGCGGAGGAGGCGCGATCGGGGAGCTGTTTTTT. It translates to CSGGGAIGELFF.

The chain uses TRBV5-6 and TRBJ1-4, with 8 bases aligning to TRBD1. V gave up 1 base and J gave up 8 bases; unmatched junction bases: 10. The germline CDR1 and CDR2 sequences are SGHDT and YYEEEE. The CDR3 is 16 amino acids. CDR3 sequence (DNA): TGTGCCAGCAGCTTGTCTTTCAGGGGGCGCGAAGAAAAACTGTTTTTT. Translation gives CASSLSFRGREEKLFF.

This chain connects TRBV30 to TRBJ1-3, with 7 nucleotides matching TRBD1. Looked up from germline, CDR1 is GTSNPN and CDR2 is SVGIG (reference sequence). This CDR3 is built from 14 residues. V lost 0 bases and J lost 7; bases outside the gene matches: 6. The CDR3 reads CAWSVDRVDNTIYF. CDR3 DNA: TGTGCCTGGAGTGTAGACAGGGTGGATAACACCATATATTTT.

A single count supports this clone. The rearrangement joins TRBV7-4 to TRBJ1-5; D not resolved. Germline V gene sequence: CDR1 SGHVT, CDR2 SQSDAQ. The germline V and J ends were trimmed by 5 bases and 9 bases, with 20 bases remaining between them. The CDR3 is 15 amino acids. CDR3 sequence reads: CASSPRPAEDGPQHF. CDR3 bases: TGTGCCAGCAGCCCGAGGCCCGCGGAGGACGGGCCCCAGCATTTT.

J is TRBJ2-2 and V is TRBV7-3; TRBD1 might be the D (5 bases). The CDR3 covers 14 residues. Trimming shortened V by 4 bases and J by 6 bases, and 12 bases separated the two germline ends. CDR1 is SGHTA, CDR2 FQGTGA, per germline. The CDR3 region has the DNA TGTGCCAGCAGCTCCTATCAGGGCTCCGGGGAGCTGTTTTTT. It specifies CASSSYQGSGELFF.

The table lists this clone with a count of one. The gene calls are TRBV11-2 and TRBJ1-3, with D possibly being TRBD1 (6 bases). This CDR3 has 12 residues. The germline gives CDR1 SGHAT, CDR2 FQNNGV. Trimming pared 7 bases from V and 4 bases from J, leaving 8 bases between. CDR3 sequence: CASTQGGNTIYF. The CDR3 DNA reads TGTGCCAGCACACAGGGCGGAAACACCATATATTTT.

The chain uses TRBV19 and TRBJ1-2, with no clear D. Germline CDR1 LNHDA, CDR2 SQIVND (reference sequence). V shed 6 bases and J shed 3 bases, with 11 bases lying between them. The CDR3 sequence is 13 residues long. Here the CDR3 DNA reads TGTGCCAGTAGACAAGACATCGACTATGGCTACACCTTC. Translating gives CASRQDIDYGYTF.

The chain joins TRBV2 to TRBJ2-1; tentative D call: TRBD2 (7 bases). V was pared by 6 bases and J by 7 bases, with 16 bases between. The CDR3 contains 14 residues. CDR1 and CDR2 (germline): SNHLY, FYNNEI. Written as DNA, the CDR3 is TGTGCCAGCAGGGTTGGGGGGGGCGGAAATGAGCAGTTCTTC. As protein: CASRVGGGGNEQFF. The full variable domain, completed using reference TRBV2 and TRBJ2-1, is EPEVTQTPSHQVTQMGQEVILRCVPISNHLYFYWYRQILGQKVEFLVSFYNNEISEKSEIFDDQFSVERPDGSNFTLKIRSTKLEDSAMYFCASRVGGGGNEQFFGPGTRLTVL.